This is a list of T cell receptor beta chains from one sample in a study of cytomegalovirus exposure and HLA in healthy donors. Here immunoSEQ multiplex PCR was the method, and the copy in TCRdb shows in-frame clones only, minus some. The sample has under 200,000 clones; around 85% are singletons. The sequencing input was PBMCs. These receptors all stem from a woman between 25 and 40 years old in good health and CMV-seronegative. Both conserved end residues are part of each CDR3. The D gene is left open where the match is weak. Size is omitted from some rows. Given values are once, few, many or a class for expanded clones.

TRBJ2-2 | TRBV5-1 | once | - | TGCGCCAGCACCCTTTGGGACACGATGCAGGGCACCGGGGAGCTGTTTTTT | CASTLWDTMQGTGELFF
TRBJ2-3 | TRBV19 | - | TRBD2 | TGTGCCAGTAAGGCTAGCGGGCCCCAGCTGCTAGATACGCAGTATTTT | CASKASGPQLLDTQYF
TRBJ2-1 | TRBV7-2 | - | - | TGTGCCAGCAGCTCCTCAGGGGTCTCCTACAATGAGCAGTTCTTC | CASSSSGVSYNEQFF
TRBJ1-5 | TRBV30 | few | - | TGTGCCTGGAGTGTACAGGGTGATCAGCCCCAGCATTTT | CAWSVQGDQPQHF
TRBJ2-5 | TRBV5-1 | - | - | TGCGCCAGCAGCTCTGGGGGCAGTGGAGAGACCCAGTACTTC | CASSSGGSGETQYF
TRBJ2-3 | TRBV7-6 | - | TRBD1 | TGTGCCAGCAGCTTAGCTTCAGGGGGAATCCTCACAGATACGCAGTATTTT | CASSLASGGILTDTQYF
TRBJ2-1 | TRBV6-4 | - | TRBD1 | TGTGCCAGCAGTGTCGACAGGGGGAGCGATGAGCAGTTCTTC | CASSVDRGSDEQFF
TRBJ2-3 | TRBV10-2 | - | - | TGCGCCAGCAGTGAGTCAGGCGGGGGCTTAGATACGCAGTATTTT | CASSESGGGLDTQYF
TRBJ2-5 | TRBV11-2 | - | TRBD2 | TGTGCCAGCAGCGTGACTAGCGGGGCCCCTCGGGGGACCCAGTACTTC | CASSVTSGAPRGTQYF
TRBJ1-5 | TRBV7-2 | once | - | TGTGCCAGCAGCCTAGCGACAGCTAGCAATCAGCCCCAGCATTTT | CASSLATASNQPQHF
TRBJ1-5 | TRBV4-1 | - | - | TGCGCCAGCAGCCAAGAAGGGGAATTCGGTCAGCCCCAGCATTTT | CASSQEGEFGQPQHF
TRBJ2-5 | TRBV5-4 | once | TRBD1 | TGTGCCAGCAGCGAAGGACAGGTCCAAGAGACCCAGTACTTC | CASSEGQVQETQYF
TRBJ1-2 | TRBV6-5 | - | TRBD1 | TGTGCCAGCAGTCGCCGGACAGGGGGCGATGGCTACACCTTC | CASSRRTGGDGYTF
TRBJ2-7 | TRBV4-2 | - | - | TGTGCCAGCAGCCAAGAAGTAGACGAGCAGTACTTC | CASSQEVDEQYF
TRBJ2-7 | TRBV2 | once | TRBD1 | TGTGCCAGCAGTAGTAGGACAGGGCCCTACGAGCAGTACTTC | CASSSRTGPYEQYF
TRBJ2-1 | TRBV30 | - | TRBD2 | TGTGCCTGGAGTCTAGCGGGAGGGAGCAATGAGCAGTTCTTC | CAWSLAGGSNEQFF
TRBJ2-2 | TRBV5-1 | once | TRBD1 | TGCGCCAGCAGCAGCGACAGGGCTTATACCGGGGAGCTGTTTTTT | CASSSDRAYTGELFF
TRBJ2-1 | TRBV28 | - | - | TGTGCCAGCAGTTTATCGCGTCCAAACAATGAGCAGTTCTTC | CASSLSRPNNEQFF
TRBJ1-1 | TRBV2 | - | - | TGTGCCAGCAGGGAGGCTCAACGGACTGAAGCTTTCTTT | CASREAQRTEAFF
TRBJ2-2 | TRBV19 | - | TRBD1 | TGTGCCAGTAGTTCCCCCGGGACAGGGAACACCGGGGAGCTGTTTTTT | CASSSPGTGNTGELFF
TRBJ2-7 | TRBV25-1 | - | - | TGTGCCAGCAGTGATTTGGCAGCGCTTACCTACGAGCAGTACTTC | CASSDLAALTYEQYF
TRBJ2-3 | TRBV9 | - | - | TGTGCCAGCAGCGTAGATGGATACCCAGGTACGCAGTATTTT | CASSVDGYPGTQYF
TRBJ2-3 | TRBV7-9 | - | TRBD2 | TGTGCCAGCACAAAAAGACGACTAGCGGGGGGGGCCACAGATACGCAGTATTTT | CASTKRRLAGGATDTQYF
TRBJ2-7 | TRBV19 | - | - | TGTGCCAGTAGTATTCTAGGAGGCGAGCAGTACTTC | CASSILGGEQYF
TRBJ1-5 | TRBV30 | - | TRBD1 | TGTGCCTGGAGTAAGGGACAGGGCAATCAGCCCCAGCATTTT | CAWSKGQGNQPQHF
TRBJ1-2 | TRBV29-1 | - | TRBD1 | TGCAGCGCCTGGACAGGCTATGGCTACACCTTC | CSAWTGYGYTF
TRBJ2-7 | TRBV18 | - | - | TGTGCCAGCTCACGTTCGCCCGGGAGCCCAAGCTCCTACGAGCAGTACTTC | CASSRSPGSPSSYEQYF
TRBJ1-2 | TRBV5-4 | - | TRBD1 | TGTGCCAGCAGCCGGACAGGAAACTATGGCTACACCTTC | CASSRTGNYGYTF
TRBJ2-3 | TRBV7-8 | once | - | TGTGCCAGCAGCCCTCCCGGGGGGCTAGGCACAGATACGCAGTATTTT | CASSPPGGLGTDTQYF
TRBJ1-1 | TRBV5-1 | once | - | TGCGCCAGCAGCCAGAGGGGGGGGAACACTGAAGCTTTCTTT | CASSQRGGNTEAFF
TRBJ1-1 | TRBV29-1 | - | TRBD1 | TGCAGCGTACAGGGGGCGACCACTGAAGCTTTCTTT | CSVQGATTEAFF
TRBJ1-1 | TRBV10-1 | - | - | TGCGCCAGCAGCCCAACGTGGTCAGATCCGAACACTGAAGCTTTCTTT | CASSPTWSDPNTEAFF
TRBJ1-5 | TRBV28 | - | - | TGTGCCAGCAGTCCCAGGGGTAGTAATCAGCCCCAGCATTTT | CASSPRGSNQPQHF
TRBJ2-5 | TRBV27 | - | TRBD2 | TGTGCCAGCAGTTTACCGTTTAGCGGGTCCCCCAGGACCCAGTACTTC | CASSLPFSGSPRTQYF
TRBJ2-1 | TRBV4-1 | - | - | TGCGCCAGCAGCCAAGAGAGGGGGTTCGAGAATGAGCAGTTCTTC | CASSQERGFENEQFF
TRBJ1-1 | TRBV7-9 | - | TRBD1 | TGTGCCAGCAGCGCCACAGGGGCAGGCACTGAAGCTTTCTTT | CASSATGAGTEAFF
TRBJ1-1 | TRBV7-2 | - | - | TGTGCCAGCAGGCAAGGGAGGGGTAGCAGTGCGGCTTTCTTT | CASRQGRGSSAAFF
TRBJ1-4 | TRBV15 | - | TRBD1 | TGTGCCACCAGCAGAGTAGGGGGCTCGGGGGAAAAACTGTTTTTT | CATSRVGGSGEKLFF
TRBJ1-2 | TRBV29-1 | - | - | TGCAGCGTTGAAGATTGGGGCAGAGTGGCCCCAGACTATGGCTACACCTTC | CSVEDWGRVAPDYGYTF
TRBJ2-7 | TRBV2 | - | - | TGTGCCAGCAGTGAAGGTAGTACAGACGTTTTGTACTTC | CASSEGSTDVLYF
TRBJ2-7 | TRBV25-1 | - | TRBD1 | TGTGCCAGCCAAACCGGGACAGGGGTCTACGAGCAGTACTTC | CASQTGTGVYEQYF
TRBJ2-7 | TRBV28 | - | TRBD2 | TGTGCCAGCAGCCCCCTAGCGGGAGCCTACGAGCAGTACTTC | CASSPLAGAYEQYF
TRBJ2-7 | TRBV11-3 | - | - | TGTGCCAGCAGCTTAAACCCCAGGGGGGACGAGCAGTACTTC | CASSLNPRGDEQYF
TRBJ2-3 | TRBV5-4 | - | - | TGTGCCAGCAGCTTGGACAAGGGGAGGCCAGATACGCAGTATTTT | CASSLDKGRPDTQYF
TRBJ2-5 | TRBV9 | - | TRBD2 | TGTGCCAGCAGCGTGAGCGGGGGGAATTGGGAGACCCAGTACTTC | CASSVSGGNWETQYF
TRBJ1-3 | TRBV9 | - | TRBD1 | TGTGCCAGCAGCGCGGGACAGGGAACTGGAAACACCATATATTTT | CASSAGQGTGNTIYF
TRBJ1-5 | TRBV7-8 | few | - | TGTGCCAGCAGCGCGGGTACCGCCAATAGCAATCAGCCCCAGCATTTT | CASSAGTANSNQPQHF
TRBJ2-3 | TRBV28 | - | TRBD1 | TGTGCCAGCCGACGACAGGGGCTAGATACGCAGTATTTT | CASRRQGLDTQYF
TRBJ2-2 | TRBV19 | - | TRBD2 | TGTGCCTCAAGCCCCGGCGGGGGGCGGAACACCGGGGAGCTGTTTTTT | CASSPGGGRNTGELFF
TRBJ2-7 | TRBV7-3 | - | - | TGTGCCAGCAGCTTAAAGACCGGGAGTGGGGAGCAGTACTTC | CASSLKTGSGEQYF